This T cell receptor beta chain was retrieved from a study of T cells expressing NK-cell markers. TCRdb reanalyzed the 5' RACE reads and collapses them to one entry per CDR3 protein, without DNA. This sample's clone table lists some 440,000 distinct CDR3 sequences. Per the germline V gene, CDR1 is SGDLS and CDR2 is YYNGEE. This CDR3 is built from 15 residues. V usage is TRBV9 and J usage is TRBJ2-3; TCRdb outputs TRBD2, but without DNA this stays unchecked. This receptor was taken from a woman between 50 and 59 years old in good health. The sequencing sample was made of blood T cells: a sorted CD56 or NKG2C T cell subset, CD4+ or CD8+ T cells, or bulk PBMC T cells (not recorded which). CDR3 protein: CASSVLTSGVDTQYF.